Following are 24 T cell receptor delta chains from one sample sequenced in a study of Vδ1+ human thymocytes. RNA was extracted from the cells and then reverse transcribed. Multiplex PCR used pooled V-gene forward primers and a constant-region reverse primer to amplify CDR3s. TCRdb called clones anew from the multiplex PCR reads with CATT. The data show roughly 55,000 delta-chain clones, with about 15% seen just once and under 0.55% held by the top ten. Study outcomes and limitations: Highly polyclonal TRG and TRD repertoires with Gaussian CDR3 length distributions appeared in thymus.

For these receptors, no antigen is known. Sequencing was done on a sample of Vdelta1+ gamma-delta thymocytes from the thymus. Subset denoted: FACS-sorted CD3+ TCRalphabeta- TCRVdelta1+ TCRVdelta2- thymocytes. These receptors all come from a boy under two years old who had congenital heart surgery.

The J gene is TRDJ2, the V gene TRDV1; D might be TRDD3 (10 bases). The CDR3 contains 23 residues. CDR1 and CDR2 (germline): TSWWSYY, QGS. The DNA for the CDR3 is TGTGCCCCCCCCTCCCCACCTTCCTACAACTGGGGGATGGGGCATTGGGTGACAGCACAACTCTTCTTT. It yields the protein CAPPSPPSYNWGMGHWVTAQLFF.

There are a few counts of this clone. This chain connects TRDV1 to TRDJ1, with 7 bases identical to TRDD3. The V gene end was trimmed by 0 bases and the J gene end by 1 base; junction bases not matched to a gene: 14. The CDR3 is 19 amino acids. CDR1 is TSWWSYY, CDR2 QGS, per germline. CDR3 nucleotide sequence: TGTGCTCTTGGGGAACTAGGCGGCGGTACTGGGGCCTTCACCGATAAACTCATCTTT. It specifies CALGELGGGTGAFTDKLIF.

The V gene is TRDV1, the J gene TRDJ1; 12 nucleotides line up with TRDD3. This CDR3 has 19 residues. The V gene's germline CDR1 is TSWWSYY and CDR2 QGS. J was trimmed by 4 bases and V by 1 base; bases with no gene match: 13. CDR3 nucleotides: TGTGCTCTTGGGGAACCCCTCTGGGGTCCTGGGGGATACGGCGATAAACTCATCTTT. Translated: CALGEPLWGPGGYGDKLIF.

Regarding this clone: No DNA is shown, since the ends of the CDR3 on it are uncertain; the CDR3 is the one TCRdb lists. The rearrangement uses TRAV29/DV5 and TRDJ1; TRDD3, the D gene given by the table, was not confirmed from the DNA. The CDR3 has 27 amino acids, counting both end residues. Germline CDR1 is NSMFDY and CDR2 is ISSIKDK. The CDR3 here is CSVLLCSKRGSHLLYWGIRYYTDKLIF.

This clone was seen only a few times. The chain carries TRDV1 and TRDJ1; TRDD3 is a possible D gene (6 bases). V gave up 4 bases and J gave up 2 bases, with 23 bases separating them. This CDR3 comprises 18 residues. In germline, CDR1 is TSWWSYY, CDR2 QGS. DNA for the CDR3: TGTGCTCTTGGGGGCACTAAGGACGGGATATGTGGAACCGATAAACTCATCTTT. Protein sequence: CALGGTKDGICGTDKLIF.

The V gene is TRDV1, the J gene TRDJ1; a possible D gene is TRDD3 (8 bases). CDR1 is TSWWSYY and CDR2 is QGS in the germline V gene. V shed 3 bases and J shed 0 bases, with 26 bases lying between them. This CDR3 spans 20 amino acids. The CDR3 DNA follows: TGTGCTCTTGGGGACCCAGGCCTTCCTTCCTTACTGGGGGACACCGATAAACTCATCTTT. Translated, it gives CALGDPGLPSLLGDTDKLIF.

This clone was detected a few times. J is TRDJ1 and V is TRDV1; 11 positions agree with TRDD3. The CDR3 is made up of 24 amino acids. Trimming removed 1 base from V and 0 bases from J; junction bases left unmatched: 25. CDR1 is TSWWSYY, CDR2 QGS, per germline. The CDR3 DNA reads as TGTGCTCTTGGGGAACCGCCTACGGCCTACCCTAGATCTGGGGGATACCCGTACACCGATAAACTCATCTTT. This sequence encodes CALGEPPTAYPRSGGYPYTDKLIF.

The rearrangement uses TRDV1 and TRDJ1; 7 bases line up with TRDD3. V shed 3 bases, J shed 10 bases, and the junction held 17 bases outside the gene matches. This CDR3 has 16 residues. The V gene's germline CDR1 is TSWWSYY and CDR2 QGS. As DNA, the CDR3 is TGTGCTCTTGGGGAGAATCTCCGTACTGGGGATGGAGGACTCATCTTT. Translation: CALGENLRTGDGGLIF.

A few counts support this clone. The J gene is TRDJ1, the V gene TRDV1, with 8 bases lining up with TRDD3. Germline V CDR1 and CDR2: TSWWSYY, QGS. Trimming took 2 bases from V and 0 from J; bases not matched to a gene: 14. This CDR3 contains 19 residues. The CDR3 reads CALGEIRFLLGANTDKLIF. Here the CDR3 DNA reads TGTGCTCTTGGGGAAATTCGTTTTCTACTGGGGGCTAACACCGATAAACTCATCTTT.

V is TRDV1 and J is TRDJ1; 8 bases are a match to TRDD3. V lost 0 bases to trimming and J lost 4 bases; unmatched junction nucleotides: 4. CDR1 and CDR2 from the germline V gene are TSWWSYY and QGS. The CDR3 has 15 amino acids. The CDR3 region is CALGELLGDFDKLIF. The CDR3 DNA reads TGTGCTCTTGGGGAACTTTTGGGGGATTTCGATAAACTCATCTTT.

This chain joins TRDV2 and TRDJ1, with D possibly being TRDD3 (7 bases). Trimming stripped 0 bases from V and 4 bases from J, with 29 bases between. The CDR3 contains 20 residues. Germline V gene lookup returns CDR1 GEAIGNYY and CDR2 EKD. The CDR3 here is CACDTPPSHKEGDKDDKLIF. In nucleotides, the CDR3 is TGTGCCTGTGACACCCCGCCTTCCCACAAAGAAGGGGATAAGGACGATAAACTCATCTTT.

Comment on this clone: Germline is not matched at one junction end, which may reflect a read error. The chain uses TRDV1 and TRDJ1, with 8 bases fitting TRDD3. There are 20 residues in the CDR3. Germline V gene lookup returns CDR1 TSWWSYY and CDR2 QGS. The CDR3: CALGGKILGDRHPNTDKPIF. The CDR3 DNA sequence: TGTGCTCTTGGGGGAAAAATCCTGGGGGACCGCCACCCCAACACCGATAAACCCATCTTT.

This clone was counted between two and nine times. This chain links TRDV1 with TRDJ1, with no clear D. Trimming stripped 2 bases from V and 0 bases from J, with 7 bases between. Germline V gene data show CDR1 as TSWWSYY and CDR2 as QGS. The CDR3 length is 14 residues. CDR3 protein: CALGETTYTDKLIF. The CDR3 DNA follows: TGTGCTCTTGGGGAAACCACTTACACCGATAAACTCATCTTT.

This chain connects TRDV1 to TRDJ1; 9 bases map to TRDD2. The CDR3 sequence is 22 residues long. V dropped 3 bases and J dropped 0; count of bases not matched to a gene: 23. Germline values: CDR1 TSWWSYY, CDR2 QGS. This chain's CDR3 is CALGEAPFLQLLGVVYTDKLIF. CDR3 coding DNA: TGTGCTCTTGGGGAGGCGCCCTTCCTACAGCTATTGGGGGTCGTCTACACCGATAAACTCATCTTT.

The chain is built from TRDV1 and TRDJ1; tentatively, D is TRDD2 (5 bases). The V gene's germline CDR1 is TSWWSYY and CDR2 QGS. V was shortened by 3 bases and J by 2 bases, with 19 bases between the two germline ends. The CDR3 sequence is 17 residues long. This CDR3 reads CALGDTRLRRMTDKLIF. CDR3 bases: TGTGCTCTTGGGGACACTCGCCTTCGCCGGATGACCGATAAACTCATCTTT.

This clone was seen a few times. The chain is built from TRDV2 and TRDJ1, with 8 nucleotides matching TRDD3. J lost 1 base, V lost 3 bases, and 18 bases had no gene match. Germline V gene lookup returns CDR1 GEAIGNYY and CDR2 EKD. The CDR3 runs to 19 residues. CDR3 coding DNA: TGTGCCTGTGACGCCCTTACTGGGGGCCAGTTGCCGGTCACCGATAAACTCATCTTT. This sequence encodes CACDALTGGQLPVTDKLIF.

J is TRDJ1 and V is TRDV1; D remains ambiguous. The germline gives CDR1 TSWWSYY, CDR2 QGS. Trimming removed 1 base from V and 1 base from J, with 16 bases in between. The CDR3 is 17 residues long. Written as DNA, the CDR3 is TGTGCTCTTGGGGAACCTTGTCCGGCTCGAGTCACCGATAAACTCATCTTT. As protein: CALGEPCPARVTDKLIF.

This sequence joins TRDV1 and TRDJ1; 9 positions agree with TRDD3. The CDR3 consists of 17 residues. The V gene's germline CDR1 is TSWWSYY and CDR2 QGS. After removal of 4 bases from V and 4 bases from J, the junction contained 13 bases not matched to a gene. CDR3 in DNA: TGTGCTCTTGGGGTCCCACTTTCGTACTGGGGGAACGATAAACTCATCTTT. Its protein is CALGVPLSYWGNDKLIF.

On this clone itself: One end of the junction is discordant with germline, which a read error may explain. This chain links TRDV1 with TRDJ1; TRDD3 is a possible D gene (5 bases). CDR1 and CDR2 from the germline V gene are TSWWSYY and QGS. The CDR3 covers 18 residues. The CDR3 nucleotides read TGTGCTCTTGGGGAACTAAGAGCTCTATCCATACGGGGCGATGAACTCATCTTT. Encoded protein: CALGELRALSIRGDELIF.

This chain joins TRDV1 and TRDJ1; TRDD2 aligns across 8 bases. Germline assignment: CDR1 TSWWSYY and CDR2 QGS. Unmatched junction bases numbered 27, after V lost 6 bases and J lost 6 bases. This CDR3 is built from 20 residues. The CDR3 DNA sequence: TGTGCTCTTGGTTTCCTTCCTAATCGCCTGGGGTTTCTCCTTACGAATAAACTCATCTTT. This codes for CALGFLPNRLGFLLTNKLIF.

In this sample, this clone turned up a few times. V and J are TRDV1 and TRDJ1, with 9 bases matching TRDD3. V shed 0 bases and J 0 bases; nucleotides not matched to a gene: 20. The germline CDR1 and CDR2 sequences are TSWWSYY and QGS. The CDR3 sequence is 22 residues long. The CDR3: CALGELGLLLLGDPPYTDKLIF. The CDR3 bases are TGTGCTCTTGGGGAACTAGGGCTCCTACTGCTGGGGGATCCACCGTACACCGATAAACTCATCTTT.

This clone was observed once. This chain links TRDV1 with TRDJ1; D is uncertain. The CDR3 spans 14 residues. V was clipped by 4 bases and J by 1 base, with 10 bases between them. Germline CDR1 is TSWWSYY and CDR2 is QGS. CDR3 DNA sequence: TGTGCTCTTGGGGTCAGTTTGGGCACCGATAAACTCATCTTT. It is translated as CALGVSLGTDKLIF.

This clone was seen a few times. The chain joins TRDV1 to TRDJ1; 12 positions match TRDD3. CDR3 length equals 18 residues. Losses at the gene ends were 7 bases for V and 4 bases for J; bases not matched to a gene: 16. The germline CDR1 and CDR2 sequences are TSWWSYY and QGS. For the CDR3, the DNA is TGTGCTCTTGACCTTCCTACGTACTGGGGGATACATAGCGATAAACTCATCTTT. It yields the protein CALDLPTYWGIHSDKLIF.

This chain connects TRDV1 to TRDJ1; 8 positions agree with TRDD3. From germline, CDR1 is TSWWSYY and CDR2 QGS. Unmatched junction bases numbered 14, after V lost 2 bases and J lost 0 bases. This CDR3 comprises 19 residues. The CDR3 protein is CALGERRAWGTYHTDKLIF. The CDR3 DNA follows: TGTGCTCTTGGGGAAAGGCGGGCCTGGGGGACCTACCACACCGATAAACTCATCTTT.